This T cell receptor beta chain was recorded in a study of blood T cells in healthy people across ages. Study-level results: Fewer expanded clones and more diversity marked long-lived versus aged donors.

Primers used in a second PCR of roughly 6 to 11 cycles were a sample-barcoded 5' primer and a J-beta primer mix. One entry per CDR3 protein results from TCRdb running MiXCR on the 5' RACE reads. The table includes approximately 1.5 million distinct CDR3 sequences, 34% detected once. Germline CDR1 reads ENHRY; CDR2 reads SYGVKD. The CDR3 length is 14 residues. V lost 6 bases and J lost 3; bases outside the gene matches: 7. A remark on this clonotype: What it binds is not known.

The sequenced material came from blood. The origin of this receptor is a woman aged 25 to 45 in good health. The chain carries TRBV10-3 and TRBJ1-2; TRBD1 aligns across 7 bases. CDR3 sequence: CAIRRDSMDYGYTF. In DNA, the CDR3 is TGTGCCATCAGGCGGGACAGTATGGACTATGGCTACACCTTC.